This TCR beta chain was captured in a study of T cell changes during pregnancy in multiple sclerosis (dated by TCRdb to about 2019). Notes on the research overall: The study looked at changes in the T cell repertoire across pregnancy in women with multiple sclerosis.

Including cysteine and phenylalanine, the CDR3 has 14 amino acids. Just the 42-base CDR3 DNA is kept, in frame starting at base 1. V loses 0 bases, J loses 7 bases, and the germline ends lie 12 bases apart. The germline V gene gives CDR1 as SGHDN and CDR2 as FVKESK. Points on this clone: Its antigen target is currently unknown. Base-call qualities are not available, and no considerably larger clone is one nucleotide away.

The method was the immunoSEQ multiplex PCR assay. Drawn from immuneACCESS, this table holds only the in-frame rearrangements with V and J called that TCRdb kept. Clones are partly lost; checked studies trace under half to an unresolved V gene and leave the rest unexplained. Present in this sample are 17,000 or so clones, about four fifths of which were seen just once. Clones ranked in the top ten supply roughly 19% of the sample. The sample here was CD8+ T cells from peripheral blood mononuclear cells, taken in the third trimester of pregnancy. This sequence uses TRBV14 and TRBJ2-5; TRBD1 is a weak D gene call, 7 bases matching. The receptor's source is a female donor in good health, enrolled as a control in a pregnancy study. The CDR3 is CASSQDSGGRTQYF. At the DNA level, the sequence is TGTGCCAGCAGCCAAGATTCAGGGGGGAGGACCCAGTACTTC.